This T cell receptor (beta chain) was documented in a study of cytomegalovirus exposure and HLA in healthy donors. As for the study in general: Approximately 180 million T cells yielded 90 million to 130 million unique TCR beta sequences, as an earlier analysis found.

With 60 Vbeta and 13 Jbeta primers, the PCR was carried out. Measured with immunoSEQ multiplex PCR; TCRdb has only the in-frame clones, and not every one. Found here are under 250,000 clones, roughly four fifths of them singletons; the top ten hold 1.5% to 2%. Findings and caveats of the study: DRB1 had the most TCR associations and HLA-C the fewest, a later analysis found, with rates varying by HLA locus. Follow-up analysis later connected one missense variant in DCLRE1C with trimming of TCR beta V- and J-genes.

To note about this clone: Its antigen is undetermined.

Donors had nominal health at sampling but likely had unrecorded immune exposures. Germline CDR1 MNHEY, CDR2 SVGAGI. The CDR3 loop spans 14 amino acids. J gave up 3 bases and V 2 bases, and 3 bases lay outside the gene matches. The source material was PBMCs. The gene calls are TRBV6-5 and TRBJ2-5, with 7 nucleotides matching TRBD2. The receptor was derived from a man in his thirties or forties in good health and CMV-seronegative. In DNA form, the CDR3 reads TGTGCCAGCAGTTACGGGGGGAGGGAAGAGACCCAGTACTTC. This gives the protein CASSYGGREETQYF.